This record looks at one T cell receptor (beta chain) sequence and its context. Within the sample, other DNA sequences also encode this same CDR3. V shed 6 bases and J shed 1 base, with 9 bases lying between them. The V gene's germline CDR1 is LNHDA and CDR2 SQIVND (reference sequence). The CDR3 sequence is 13 residues long. Method: immunoSEQ multiplex PCR; TCRdb's copy keeps in-frame clones and lacks some. The sample carries 75,000 to 100,000 clones, approximately 90% recorded once. This specimen belongs to a study of T cell changes during pregnancy in multiple sclerosis. Sequencing was performed on peripheral blood, taken in the second trimester of pregnancy. This clonotype was obtained from a female donor in good health, enrolled as a control in a pregnancy study. V and J are TRBV19 and TRBJ1-1; TRBD1 might be the D (6 bases). The CDR3 loop is CASSSTGNTEAFF. CDR3 nucleotide sequence: TGTGCCAGTAGCTCGACAGGGAACACTGAAGCTTTCTTT.